The source of this T cell receptor beta chain is a study of shared clonotypes between healthy human individuals. From germline, CDR1 is SEHNR and CDR2 FQNEAQ (reference sequence). The CDR3 length is 13 residues. Sequencing was performed with immunoSEQ multiplex PCR; in TCRdb, only in-frame clones are kept and a portion is missing. The data hold some 1 million clones, with around 75% observed a single time. Whole-study results and caveats: Naive CD4 clonotype sharing across several donors was 4% to 5%.

Concerning this clone itself: The antigen is not known. A read error is possible here, since a much larger clone lies one base away.

The sample consisted of memory CD4+ T cells sorted from blood. Subset here: CD45RA-negative fraction. This sequence joins TRBV7-9 and TRBJ1-5; D is possibly TRBD1 (5 bases). The clonotype comes from a man in his late teens or twenties in good health. The CDR3: CVSSLEGNQPQHF. CDR3 in DNA: TGTGTCAGCAGCTTAGAGGGGAATCAGCCCCAGCATTTT.